This TCR beta chain was recovered during a study of blood T cell repertoires in COVID-19. The wider study: Nucleic acid was either cDNA or gDNA, and it came from T cells, B-cell-depleted T cells, or PBMCs.

Some clones are missing from TCRdb's copy, which holds only in-frame ones; the method was immunoSEQ multiplex PCR. The table has more than 150,000 clones, roughly 83% seen once. This clone occurred once. Germline lookup yields CDR1 MGHRA and CDR2 YSYEKL. V was trimmed by 4 bases and J by 9 bases, leaving 16 bases between them. CDR3 length equals 15 residues. Participant ages covered roughly 18 to 89 years across 24 US areas. Recovery among Cohort 3 donors was established by two negative PCRs, clearance, or symptom resolution. This receptor was identified in a woman between 55 and 75 years old who had recovered from COVID-19. The sample comprised PBMCs or T cells enriched from blood (not recorded which). The V call is TRBV4-1, the J call TRBJ1-6; D perhaps matches TRBD1 (5 bases). In nucleotides, the CDR3 is TGCGCCAGCAGCCCCGCCAGGCCGGGGGGTTCACCCCTCCACTTT. As protein: CASSPARPGGSPLHF.